A selection of T cell receptor beta chains follows, all from one sample in a study of blood T cell repertoires in COVID-19. The data were produced by immunoSEQ multiplex PCR, yet TCRdb's version contains in-frame clones alone and is incomplete. The data show some 160,000 clones, just under 85% seen once. The sample was PBMCs or T cells enriched from blood (not recorded which). The receptors were gathered from a woman in her forties who had recovered from COVID-19. The CDR3 runs from the conserved cysteine through the conserved F or W. The D gene is left open where the match is weak. Expanded clones get a size class; other rows say once, few or many, or leave the size out.

TRBV18,NA,TRBD1,TRBJ1-6,CASSPTGDNSPLHF,TGTGCCAGCTCACCGACAGGGGATAATTCACCCCTCCACTTT
TRBV2,few,TRBD1,TRBJ2-1,CASSEVAGGWSKGGNEQFF,TGTGCCAGCAGTGAAGTGGCAGGGGGTTGGTCAAAGGGTGGGAATGAGCAGTTCTTC
TRBV6-5,NA,NA,TRBJ1-5,CASGEVVSNQPQHF,TGTGCCAGTGGGGAGGTCGTTAGCAATCAGCCCCAGCATTTT
TRBV30,NA,NA,TRBJ1-6,CAWNSASFFLHF,TGTGCCTGGAATTCTGCCAGTTTTTTCCTCCACTTT
TRBV19,once,NA,TRBJ1-1,CASFNTEAFF,TGTGCCTCATTTAACACTGAAGCTTTCTTT
TRBV5-1,NA,TRBD1,TRBJ2-2,CASSLERGRLNGELFF,TGCGCCAGCAGCTTGGAGAGGGGGCGTTTAAACGGGGAGCTGTTTTTT
TRBV19,NA,TRBD2,TRBJ2-4,CASSPSRGAKNIQYF,TGTGCCAGTAGTCCTTCGCGGGGGGCCAAAAACATTCAGTACTTC
TRBV10-2,NA,TRBD2,TRBJ2-3,CASSEGREVSDTQYF,TGCGCCAGCAGTGAAGGGCGGGAGGTCTCAGATACGCAGTATTTT
TRBV2,few,TRBD2,TRBJ2-2,CASTASGGANTGELFF,TGTGCCAGCACGGCTAGCGGGGGGGCGAACACCGGGGAGCTGTTTTTT
TRBV5-4,NA,TRBD2,TRBJ2-2,CASSGGAGELFF,TGTGCCAGCAGCGGGGGGGCCGGGGAGCTGTTTTTT
TRBV5-4,NA,NA,TRBJ2-1,CASSLMGAWEQFF,TGTGCCAGCAGCTTGATGGGGGCTTGGGAGCAGTTCTTC
TRBV4-2,NA,NA,TRBJ1-4,CASSQDTGQNNEKLFF,TGTGCCAGCAGCCAAGATACAGGACAGAATAATGAAAAACTGTTTTTT
TRBV4-1,NA,TRBD2,TRBJ2-3,CASSPTSGAADTQYF,TGCGCCAGCAGCCCCACTAGCGGGGCAGCAGATACGCAGTATTTT
TRBV19,NA,NA,TRBJ1-1,CASTLQGGTEAFF,TGTGCCAGTACCTTACAGGGCGGCACTGAAGCTTTCTTT
TRBV14,NA,NA,TRBJ1-1,CASSQDAIVKTEAFF,TGTGCCAGCAGCCAAGATGCGATAGTCAAGACTGAAGCTTTCTTT